This T cell receptor (beta chain) appears in the sequencing data of a study of response to subunit inactivated influenza vaccine. This clonotype has only a few counts. V lost 3 bases, J lost 7 bases, and 4 bases stayed unmatched. Germline CDR1 is WSHSY and CDR2 is SAAADI. The CDR3 has 14 amino acids. TCRdb re-called the RT-PCR reads through MiXCR, storing one row per CDR3 protein. Here the sample spans about 500,000 distinct CDR3 sequences, approximately 15% being singletons. The origin of this receptor is a man aged 50 to 69 who received an inactivated influenza vaccine. The sequencing used CD4+ T cells sorted from PBMCs, collected roughly 24 months after vaccination. The chain recombines TRBV10-2 with TRBJ1-4; 8 positions match TRBD1. The CDR3 region is CASSETGGSEKLFF. The CDR3 coding sequence is TGCGCCAGCAGTGAAACAGGGGGAAGTGAAAAACTGTTTTTT.